The source of this TCR beta chain is a study of blood T cell repertoires in COVID-19. Study context: Spain, Italy and the United States supplied samples that represented acute and convalescent COVID-19. T cells, B-cell-depleted T cells, or PBMCs provided the cDNA or gDNA that served as material.

Original handling: Reference gene primer amplification gave estimated nucleated cell counts. Profiled with immunoSEQ multiplex PCR; TCRdb holds only in-frame clones, not every one. The V and J calls and the clone size are those of that table, but D and trimming were determined from the DNA. The sample has over 85,000 clones, about 85% seen once; the top ten hold 4% to 5.5%. Notes on this clone: The junction and the germline gene differ at one end; a read error may be behind it.

The clonotype was recovered from a man aged 65 to 79 with acute or convalescent COVID-19. The sequenced material came from peripheral blood.

This CDR3 reads CASSFGQGGANEELFF. The CDR3 DNA sequence: TGTGCCAGCAGCTTCGGCCAGGGTGGGGCTAATGAAGAACTGTTTTTT. The V call is TRBV7-9, the J call TRBJ1-4; possible D gene TRBD1, 5 bases. The length of the CDR3 is 16 residues. The V gene's germline CDR1 is SEHNR and CDR2 FQNEAQ (reference sequence).